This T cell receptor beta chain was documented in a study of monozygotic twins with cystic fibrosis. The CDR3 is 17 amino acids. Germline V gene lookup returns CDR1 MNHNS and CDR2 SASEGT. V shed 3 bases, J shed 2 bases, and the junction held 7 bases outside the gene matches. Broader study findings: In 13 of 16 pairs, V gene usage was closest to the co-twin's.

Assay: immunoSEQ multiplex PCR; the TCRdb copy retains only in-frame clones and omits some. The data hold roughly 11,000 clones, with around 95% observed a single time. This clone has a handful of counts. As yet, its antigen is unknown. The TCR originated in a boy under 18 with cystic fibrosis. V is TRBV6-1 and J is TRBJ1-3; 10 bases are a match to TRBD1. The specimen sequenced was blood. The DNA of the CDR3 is TGTGCCAGCAGTGACCCCTCGGGGACAGGGGCTGGAAACACCATATATTTT. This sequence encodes CASSDPSGTGAGNTIYF.